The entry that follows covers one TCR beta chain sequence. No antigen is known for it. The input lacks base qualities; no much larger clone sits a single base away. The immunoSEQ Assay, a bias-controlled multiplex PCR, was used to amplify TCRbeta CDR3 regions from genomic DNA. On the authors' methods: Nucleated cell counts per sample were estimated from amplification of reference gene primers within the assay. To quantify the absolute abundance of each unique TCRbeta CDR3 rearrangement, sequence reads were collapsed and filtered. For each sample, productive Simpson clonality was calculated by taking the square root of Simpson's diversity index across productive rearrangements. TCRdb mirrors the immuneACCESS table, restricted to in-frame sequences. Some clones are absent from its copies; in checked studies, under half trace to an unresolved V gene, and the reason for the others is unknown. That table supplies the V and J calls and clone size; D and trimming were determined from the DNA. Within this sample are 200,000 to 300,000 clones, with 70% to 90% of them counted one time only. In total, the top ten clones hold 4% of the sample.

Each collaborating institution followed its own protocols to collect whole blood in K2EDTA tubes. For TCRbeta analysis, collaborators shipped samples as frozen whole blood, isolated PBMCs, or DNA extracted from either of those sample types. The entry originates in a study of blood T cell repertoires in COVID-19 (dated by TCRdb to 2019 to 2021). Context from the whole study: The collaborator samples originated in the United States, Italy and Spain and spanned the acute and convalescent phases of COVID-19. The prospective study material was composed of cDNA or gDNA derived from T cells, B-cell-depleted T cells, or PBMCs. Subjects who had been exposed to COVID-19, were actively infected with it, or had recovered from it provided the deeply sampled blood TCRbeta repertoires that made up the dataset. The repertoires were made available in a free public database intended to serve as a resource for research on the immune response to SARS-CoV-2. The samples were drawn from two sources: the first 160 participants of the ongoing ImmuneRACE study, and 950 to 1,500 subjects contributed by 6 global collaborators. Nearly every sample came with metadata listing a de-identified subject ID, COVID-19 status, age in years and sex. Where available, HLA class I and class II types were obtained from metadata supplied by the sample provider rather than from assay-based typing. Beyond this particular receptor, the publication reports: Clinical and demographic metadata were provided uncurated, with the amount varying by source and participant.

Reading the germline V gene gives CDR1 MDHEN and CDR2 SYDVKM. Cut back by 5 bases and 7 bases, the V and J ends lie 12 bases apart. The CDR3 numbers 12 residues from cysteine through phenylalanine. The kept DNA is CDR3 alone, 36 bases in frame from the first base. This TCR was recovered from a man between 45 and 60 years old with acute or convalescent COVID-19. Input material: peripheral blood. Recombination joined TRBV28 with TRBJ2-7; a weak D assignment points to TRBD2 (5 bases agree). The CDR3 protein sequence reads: CASSITSYEQYF. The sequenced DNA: TGTGCCAGCAGTATAACTAGTTATGAGCAGTACTTC.